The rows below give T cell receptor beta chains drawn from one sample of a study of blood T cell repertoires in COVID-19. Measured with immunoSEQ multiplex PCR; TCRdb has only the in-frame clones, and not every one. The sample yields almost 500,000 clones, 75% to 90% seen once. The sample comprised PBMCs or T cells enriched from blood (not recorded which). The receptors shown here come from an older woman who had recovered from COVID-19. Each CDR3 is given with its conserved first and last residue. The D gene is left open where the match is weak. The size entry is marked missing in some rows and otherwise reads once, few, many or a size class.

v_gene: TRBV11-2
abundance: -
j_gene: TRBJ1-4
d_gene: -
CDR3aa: CASSSHNEKLFF
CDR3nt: TGTGCCAGCAGCTCACACAATGAAAAACTGTTTTTT

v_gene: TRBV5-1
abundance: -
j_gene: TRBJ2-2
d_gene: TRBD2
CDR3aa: CASSLYVAGNTGELFF
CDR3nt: TGCGCCAGCAGCTTGTACGTAGCGGGGAACACCGGGGAGCTGTTTTTT

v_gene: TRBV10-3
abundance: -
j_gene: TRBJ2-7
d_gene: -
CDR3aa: CAIRSGVANSYEQYF
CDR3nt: TGTGCCATCCGAAGCGGCGTGGCCAACTCCTACGAGCAGTACTTC

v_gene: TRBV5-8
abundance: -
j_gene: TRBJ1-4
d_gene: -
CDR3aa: CASSPWTVENKLFF
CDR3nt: TGTGCCAGCAGCCCGTGGACAGTGGAAAATAAACTGTTTTTT

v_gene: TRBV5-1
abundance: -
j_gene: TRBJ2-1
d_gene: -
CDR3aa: CASSLDGGTYNEQFF
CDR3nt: TGCGCCAGCAGCTTGGATGGGGGGACCTACAATGAGCAGTTCTTC

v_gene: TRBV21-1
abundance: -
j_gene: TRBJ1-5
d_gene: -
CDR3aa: CASSKGGSENSNQPQHF
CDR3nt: TGTGCCAGCAGCAAAGGAGGCTCAGAAAATAGCAATCAGCCCCAGCATTTT

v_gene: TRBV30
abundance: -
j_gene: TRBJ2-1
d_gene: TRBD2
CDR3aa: CAFGTTYNEQFF
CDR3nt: TGTGCCTTCGGGACTACCTACAATGAGCAGTTCTTC

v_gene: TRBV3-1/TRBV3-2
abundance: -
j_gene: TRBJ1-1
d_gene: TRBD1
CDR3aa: CASSPRTGDTEAFF
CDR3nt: TGTGCCAGCAGCCCCCGGACAGGCGACACTGAAGCTTTCTTT

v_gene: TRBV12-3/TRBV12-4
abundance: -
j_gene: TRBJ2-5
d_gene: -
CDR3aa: CASRPTGLGTQYF
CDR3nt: TGTGCCAGCAGGCCGACAGGTCTTGGGACCCAGTACTTC

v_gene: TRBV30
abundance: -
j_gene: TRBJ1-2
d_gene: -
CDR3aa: CAWNMGNPPYGYTF
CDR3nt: TGTGCCTGGAATATGGGCAATCCCCCTTATGGCTACACCTTC

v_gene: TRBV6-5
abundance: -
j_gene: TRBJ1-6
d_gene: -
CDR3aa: CASTRGLQNSPLHF
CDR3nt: TGTGCCAGCACCCGTGGACTCCAGAATTCACCCCTCCACTTT

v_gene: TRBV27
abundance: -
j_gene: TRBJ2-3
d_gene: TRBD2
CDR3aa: CASSLRLAGYTDTQYF
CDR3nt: TGTGCCAGCAGTTTAAGGCTAGCGGGCTACACAGATACGCAGTATTTT

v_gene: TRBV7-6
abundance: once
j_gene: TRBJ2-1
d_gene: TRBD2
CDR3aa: CASSLPAGGSYNEQFF
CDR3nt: TGTGCCAGCAGCTTACCAGCGGGGGGCTCCTACAATGAGCAGTTCTTC

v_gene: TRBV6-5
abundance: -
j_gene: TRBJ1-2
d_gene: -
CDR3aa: CATSRDRSGYGYTF
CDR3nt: TGTGCCACCTCGAGAGACAGGAGTGGCTATGGCTACACCTTC

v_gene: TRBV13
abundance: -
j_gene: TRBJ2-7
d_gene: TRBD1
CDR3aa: CASSYRDRADEQYF
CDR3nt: TGTGCCAGCAGCTACCGGGACAGGGCGGACGAGCAGTACTTC

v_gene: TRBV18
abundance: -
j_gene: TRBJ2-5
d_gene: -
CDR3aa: CASSPPAQQETQYF
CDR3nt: TGTGCCAGCTCACCACCAGCACAGCAAGAGACCCAGTACTTC

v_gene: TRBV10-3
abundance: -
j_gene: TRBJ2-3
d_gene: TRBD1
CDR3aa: CAITGTGHPSTDTQYF
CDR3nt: TGTGCCATCACCGGGACAGGTCACCCGAGCACAGATACGCAGTATTTT

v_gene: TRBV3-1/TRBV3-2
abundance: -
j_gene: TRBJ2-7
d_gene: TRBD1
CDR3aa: CASSRQGVYEQYF
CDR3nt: TGTGCCAGCAGCCGACAGGGGGTCTACGAGCAGTACTTC

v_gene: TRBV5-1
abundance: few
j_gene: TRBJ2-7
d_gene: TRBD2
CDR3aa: CASSLASGVSYEQYF
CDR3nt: TGCGCCAGCAGCTTGGCGAGCGGGGTCTCCTACGAGCAGTACTTC

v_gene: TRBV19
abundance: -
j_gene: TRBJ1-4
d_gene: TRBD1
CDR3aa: CASNDRAYEKLFF
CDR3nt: TGTGCCAGTAACGACAGGGCCTATGAAAAACTGTTTTTT

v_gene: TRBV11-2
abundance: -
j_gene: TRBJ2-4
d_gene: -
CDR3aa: CASSSPFRGRAATNF
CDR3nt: TGTGCCAGCAGCTCACCATTCCGCGGGCGGGCCGCCACGAACTTC

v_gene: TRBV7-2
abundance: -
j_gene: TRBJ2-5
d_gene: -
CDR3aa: CASSLARHGTSLGETQYF
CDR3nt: TGTGCCAGCAGCTTAGCTAGACACGGGACTTCTTTAGGGGAGACCCAGTACTTC

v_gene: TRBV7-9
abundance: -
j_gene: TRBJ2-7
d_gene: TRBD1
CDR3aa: CASSLDRTGSNEQYF
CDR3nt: TGTGCCAGCAGCTTAGATCGGACAGGTTCCAACGAGCAGTACTTC

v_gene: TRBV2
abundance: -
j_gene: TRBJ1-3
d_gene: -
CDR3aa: CASSFSIGRFSGNTIYF
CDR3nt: TGTGCCAGCAGTTTTTCGATTGGCCGCTTCTCTGGAAACACCATATATTTT

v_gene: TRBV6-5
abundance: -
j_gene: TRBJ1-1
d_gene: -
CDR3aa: CASKISGHANTEAFF
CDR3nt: TGTGCCAGCAAAATCTCGGGACACGCGAACACTGAAGCTTTCTTT

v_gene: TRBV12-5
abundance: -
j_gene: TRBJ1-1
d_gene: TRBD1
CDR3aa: CASTGTGLANTEAFF
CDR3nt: TGTGCTAGTACCGGGACAGGGTTGGCGAACACTGAAGCTTTCTTT

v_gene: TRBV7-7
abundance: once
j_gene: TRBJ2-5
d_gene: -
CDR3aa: CASSFGTGSYQETQYF
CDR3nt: TGTGCCAGCAGCTTTGGTACAGGTTCGTACCAAGAGACCCAGTACTTC

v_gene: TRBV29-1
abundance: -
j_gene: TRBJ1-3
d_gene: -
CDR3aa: CSVTGETAGNTIYF
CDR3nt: TGCAGCGTTACGGGGGAAACAGCTGGAAACACCATATATTTT